This entry concerns a single TCR beta chain. The CDR3 is 12 amino acids. Trimming took 10 bases from V and 2 from J, leaving 9 bases between them. Germline assignment: CDR1 KGHDR and CDR2 SFDVKD. This sample is drawn from a study of blood T cell repertoires in COVID-19. Study summary: Specimens from acute and convalescent COVID-19 originated in the United States, Italy and Spain. PBMCs, B-cell-depleted T cells, or T cells were the source of the cDNA or gDNA that made up the material.

The authors' processing: The authors estimated nucleated cell counts from reference gene primer amplification. Assay used: immunoSEQ multiplex PCR; TCRdb lists only in-frame clones, some missing. Clone size and V and J calls were adopted from that table, with D and trimming inferred from the DNA. This sample yields 150,000 to 200,000 clones, of which around nine tenths are seen a single time; about 4.4% belongs to the top ten. The rearrangement links TRBV24-1 to TRBJ2-3; perhaps TRBD2 as D (6 bases). Sequences were obtained from peripheral blood. The source is a human donor in a cohort sampled during active COVID-19. The CDR3 nucleotides are TGTGCCACGGGGGACTCCACAGATACGCAGTATTTT. The encoded protein is CATGDSTDTQYF.